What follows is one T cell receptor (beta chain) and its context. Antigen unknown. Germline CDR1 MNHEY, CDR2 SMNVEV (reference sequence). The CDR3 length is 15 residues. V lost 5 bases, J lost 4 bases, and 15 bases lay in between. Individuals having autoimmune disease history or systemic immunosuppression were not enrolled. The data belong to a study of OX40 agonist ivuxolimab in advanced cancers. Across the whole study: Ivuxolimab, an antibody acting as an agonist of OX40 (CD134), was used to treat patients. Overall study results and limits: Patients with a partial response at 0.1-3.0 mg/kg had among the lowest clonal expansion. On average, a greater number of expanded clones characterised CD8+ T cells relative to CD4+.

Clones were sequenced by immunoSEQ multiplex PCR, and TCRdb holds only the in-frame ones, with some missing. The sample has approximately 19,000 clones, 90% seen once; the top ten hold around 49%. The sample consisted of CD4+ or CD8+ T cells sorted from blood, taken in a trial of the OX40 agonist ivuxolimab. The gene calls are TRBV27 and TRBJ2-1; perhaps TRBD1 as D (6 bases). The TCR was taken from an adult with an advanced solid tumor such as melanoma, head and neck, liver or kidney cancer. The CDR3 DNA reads TGTGCCAGCAGTCTAGGGACAAGCAATTACAATGAGCAGTTCTTC. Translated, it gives CASSLGTSNYNEQFF.